This T cell receptor beta chain emerged from a study of regulatory T cells in long-lasting Graves disease. Time point indicated: persistent/refractory GD, antithyroid drugs over 5 years with positive TRAb. RNA extracted from PBMCs served as the sequencing template. Arm-PCR of CDR3 regions and iRepertoire HTBI primers were used to build TCR beta libraries. TCRdb re-called the multiplex PCR reads through MiXCR, storing one row per CDR3 protein. In the table there are over 650,000 distinct CDR3 sequences, 25% to 30% of which are singletons. Regarding this clonotype: The antigen remains unidentified.

Study-wide results and limits: Repertoires from persistent disease leaned toward TRBV28, TRBJ1-2 and TRBJ2-5.

CDR3 length: 14 residues. The V gene lost 1 base and the J gene lost 1 base, with 5 bases spanning the gap. CDR1 is SGHDT and CDR2 is YYEEEE in the germline V gene. The sequence derives from a female donor with Graves disease. The source was peripheral blood mononuclear cells (PBMCs), collected when the disease was refractory, from a patient treated with antithyroid drugs. This chain joins TRBV5-6 and TRBJ2-2; D not certain. The CDR3 loop reads CASSLILNTGELFF. CDR3 in DNA: TGTGCCAGCAGCTTGATCCTGAACACCGGGGAGCTGTTTTTT.